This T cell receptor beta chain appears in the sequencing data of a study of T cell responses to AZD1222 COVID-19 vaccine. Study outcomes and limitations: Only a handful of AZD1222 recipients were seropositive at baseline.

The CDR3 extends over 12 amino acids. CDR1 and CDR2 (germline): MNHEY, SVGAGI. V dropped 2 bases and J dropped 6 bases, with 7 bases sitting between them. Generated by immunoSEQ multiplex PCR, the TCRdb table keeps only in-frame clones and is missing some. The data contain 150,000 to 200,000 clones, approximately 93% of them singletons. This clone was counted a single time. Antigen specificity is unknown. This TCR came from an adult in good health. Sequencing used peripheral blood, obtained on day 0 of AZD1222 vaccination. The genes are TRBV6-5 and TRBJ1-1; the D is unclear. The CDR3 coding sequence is TGTGCCAGCAGTTACATCGAAGCTGAAGCTTTCTTT. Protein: CASSYIEAEAFF.